Listed below are T cell receptor beta chains from one sample, sequenced in a study of sequential checkpoint blockade in melanoma. The table came from immunoSEQ multiplex PCR; TCRdb's copy has only in-frame clones and leaves some out. The profile covers 10,000 to 15,000 clones, with just under 85% appearing a single time and about half taken by the ten largest. The sample was CD8+ T cells sorted from blood (inferred from file names), taken from a patient given nivolumab and ipilimumab in sequence. Source of these receptors: a human donor with melanoma. The CDR3 runs from the conserved cysteine through the conserved F or W. Each record gives: J gene, V gene, clone size, D gene, CDR3 DNA, CDR3 protein. D genes are given only for firm matches. Clone size appears in some rows only: once, few, many, or a class for an expanded clone.

j_gene: TRBJ2-7; v_gene: TRBV6-6; abundance: .; d_gene: .; CDR3nt: TGTGCCAGCAGCCGTAAATACGAGCAGTACTTC; CDR3aa: CASSRKYEQYF
j_gene: TRBJ2-4; v_gene: TRBV5-6; abundance: .; d_gene: .; CDR3nt: TGTGCCAGCAGCTTCCAGGGCAGTGGAGCCAAAAACATTCAGTACTTC; CDR3aa: CASSFQGSGAKNIQYF
j_gene: TRBJ2-7; v_gene: TRBV19; abundance: .; d_gene: .; CDR3nt: TGTGCCAGTTCCCATCCCCCATACGAGCAGTACTTC; CDR3aa: CASSHPPYEQYF
j_gene: TRBJ1-1; v_gene: TRBV28; abundance: .; d_gene: TRBD1; CDR3nt: TGTGCCAGCAGTTTATTCCAGGGGGTCCGGACTGAAGCTTTCTTT; CDR3aa: CASSLFQGVRTEAFF
j_gene: TRBJ2-5; v_gene: TRBV28; abundance: .; d_gene: .; CDR3nt: TGTGCCAGCAGTTTACCTTGGGGCAGAACGAAAGAGACCCAGTACTTC; CDR3aa: CASSLPWGRTKETQYF
j_gene: TRBJ1-2; v_gene: TRBV7-6; abundance: .; d_gene: .; CDR3nt: TGTGCCAGCAGCGCCGGACAGATATACACCTTC; CDR3aa: CASSAGQIYTF
j_gene: TRBJ2-1; v_gene: TRBV28; abundance: .; d_gene: TRBD2; CDR3nt: TGTGCCAGCAGTCTCTACCCCGGGGGGTATGAGCAGTTCTTC; CDR3aa: CASSLYPGGYEQFF
j_gene: TRBJ2-2; v_gene: TRBV9; abundance: once; d_gene: TRBD2; CDR3nt: TGTGCCAGCAGCCCCCCAGTCGGCCGGGGGGCCGGGGAGCTGTTTTTT; CDR3aa: CASSPPVGRGAGELFF
j_gene: TRBJ2-7; v_gene: TRBV28; abundance: .; d_gene: .; CDR3nt: TGTGCCAGCAGTTTCTCCAGGGGTGGCCCCTACGAGCAGTACTTC; CDR3aa: CASSFSRGGPYEQYF
j_gene: TRBJ1-1; v_gene: TRBV7-2; abundance: .; d_gene: .; CDR3nt: TGTGCCAGCAGCTTTCCTGTTACTCTGACGACAGAGAACACTGAAGCTTTCTTT; CDR3aa: CASSFPVTLTTENTEAFF
j_gene: TRBJ2-1; v_gene: TRBV6-5; abundance: .; d_gene: .; CDR3nt: TGTGCCAGCAGTTACTCCCCTGGACAGACGGACAATGAGCAGTTCTTC; CDR3aa: CASSYSPGQTDNEQFF
j_gene: TRBJ2-7; v_gene: TRBV27; abundance: .; d_gene: TRBD2; CDR3nt: TGTGCCAGCAGACCGCCGGGACTAGCGGGCTACTACGAGCAGTACTTC; CDR3aa: CASRPPGLAGYYEQYF
j_gene: TRBJ2-7; v_gene: TRBV4-1; abundance: .; d_gene: TRBD1; CDR3nt: TGCGCCAGCAGCAACATTCACCGTTCATCGGGACAGGGTTCCTACGAGCAGTACTTC; CDR3aa: CASSNIHRSSGQGSYEQYF
j_gene: TRBJ1-1; v_gene: TRBV7-9; abundance: .; d_gene: .; CDR3nt: TGTGCCAGCAGCTTGTCAGGCACTGAAGCTTTCTTT; CDR3aa: CASSLSGTEAFF
j_gene: TRBJ1-4; v_gene: TRBV12-5; abundance: .; d_gene: TRBD1; CDR3nt: TGTGCTAGTGGTTTGGTGGGACAGGCCGCTAATGAAAAACTGTTTTTT; CDR3aa: CASGLVGQAANEKLFF
j_gene: TRBJ2-4; v_gene: TRBV7-9; abundance: .; d_gene: TRBD1; CDR3nt: TGTGCCAGCAGCTCGACAGGGAAAGGTAACATTCAGTACTTC; CDR3aa: CASSSTGKGNIQYF
j_gene: TRBJ2-7; v_gene: TRBV7-5; abundance: .; d_gene: .; CDR3nt: TGTGCCAGGCAGAGGAGGACAGGGGCCTTCACGGGCTACTACGAGCAGTACTTC; CDR3aa: CARQRRTGAFTGYYEQYF
j_gene: TRBJ1-1; v_gene: TRBV7-6; abundance: .; d_gene: TRBD1; CDR3nt: TGTGCCAGCAGCTCATCCCCCACAGGGGGGACTGAAGCTTTCTTT; CDR3aa: CASSSSPTGGTEAFF
j_gene: TRBJ2-5; v_gene: TRBV13; abundance: .; d_gene: TRBD2; CDR3nt: TGTGCCAGCAGCTTAGCGGGGGGGCCCGAGACCCAGTACTTC; CDR3aa: CASSLAGGPETQYF
j_gene: TRBJ2-7; v_gene: TRBV7-9; abundance: .; d_gene: TRBD1; CDR3nt: TGTGCCAGCAGCTTAACACAGGGGGACCACGAGCAGTACTTC; CDR3aa: CASSLTQGDHEQYF
j_gene: TRBJ1-3; v_gene: TRBV4-3; abundance: few; d_gene: .; CDR3nt: TGCGCCAGCAGCCAAGGGCCGGGCTCTGGAAACACCATATATTTT; CDR3aa: CASSQGPGSGNTIYF